A single sample is the source of the 32 T cell receptor beta chains below, sequenced in a study of T cells in Graves' hyperthyroidism and ophthalmopathy. Authors of the study amplified TCR beta CDR3 regions from RNA transcripts. Carried out on the TCR CDR3, a first-round RT-PCR used the HTBI primer set. From the multiplex PCR reads, TCRdb called clonotypes with MiXCR, one entry per CDR3 protein. The sample yields 550,000 to 800,000 distinct CDR3 sequences, 16% seen once. Source material: blood. The receptors derive from a man aged 18 to 29 with Graves' hyperthyroidism.

This clonotype came up many times. The chain combines TRBV20-1 with TRBJ2-3; possibly TRBD2 for D (6 bases). Germline CDR1 reads DFQATT; CDR2 reads SNEGSKA (reference sequence). V was shortened by 5 bases and J by 1 base, with 25 bases between the two germline ends. This CDR3 has 18 amino acids. For the CDR3, the DNA is TGCAGTGCTCAAACCCAGGGAGGCGTGGGATTCCGCACAGATACGCAGTATTTT. It translates to CSAQTQGGVGFRTDTQYF.

The chain recombines TRBV2 with TRBJ2-7; 12 positions match TRBD1. V lost 2 bases to trimming and J lost 8 bases; unmatched junction nucleotides: 7. CDR1 and CDR2 (germline): SNHLY, FYNNEI. The CDR3 contains 15 residues. The CDR3 DNA reads TGTGCCAGCAGTGAAATTAGGGACAGGGGGCATAAGCAGTACTTC. Translated: CASSEIRDRGHKQYF.

This clonotype was seen more than once but under ten times. The chain couples TRBV28 to TRBJ2-7; a weak D match, TRBD1 (6 bases). Germline CDR1 and CDR2: MDHEN and SYDVKM. The CDR3 has 12 amino acids. V lost 10 bases and J 4 bases, leaving 14 bases between the germline ends. In nucleotides, the CDR3 is TGTGCCACCTGGGGGCGTTCTTACGAGCAGTACTTC. This sequence encodes CATWGRSYEQYF.

This clonotype turned up a few times. The chain is built from TRBV20-1 and TRBJ2-1; 11 bases map to TRBD2. The CDR3 has 16 amino acids. Germline CDR1 and CDR2: DFQATT and SNEGSKA (reference sequence). V dropped 0 bases and J dropped 7; count of bases not matched to a gene: 8. CDR3 DNA sequence: TGCAGTGCTAGAGATCCTAGCGGGAGGTCCGAAAATGAGCAGTTCTTC. Translated, it gives CSARDPSGRSENEQFF.

The CDR3 loop reads CASSVTGGSSYGYTF. CDR3 nucleotides: TGTGCCAGCAGCGTAACAGGGGGATCTTCCTATGGCTACACCTTC. The V and J genes are TRBV9 and TRBJ1-2; 8 bases fit TRBD1. Germline CDR1 SGDLS, CDR2 YYNGEE. The CDR3 runs to 15 residues. The J segment lost 4 bases and the V segment lost 1 base, leaving 6 bases of the junction unmatched.

The chain employs TRBV4-2 and TRBJ1-3; perhaps TRBD1 as D (5 bases). V lost 2 bases to trimming and J lost 2 bases, with 7 bases between them. The CDR3 runs to 14 residues. CDR1 and CDR2 (germline): LGHNA, YNFKEQ. This CDR3 is CASSQLGAGNTIYF. CDR3 coding DNA: TGTGCCAGCAGCCAATTGGGGGCTGGAAACACCATATATTTT.

This clonotype was counted only a few times. The V gene is TRBV7-6, the J gene TRBJ1-2; TRBD1 is a possible D gene (5 bases). The CDR3 spans 15 residues. Trimming cost V 1 base and J 3 bases, with 12 bases left between them. Germline-derived CDR1 and CDR2 are SGHVS and FNYEAQ. The CDR3 DNA reads as TGTGCCAGCAGCTTAGGTCCAGGGCGGGACTATGGCTACACCTTC. It yields the protein CASSLGPGRDYGYTF.

This clonotype was recorded at least ten times. The chain uses TRBV27 and TRBJ2-1, with 10 bases aligning to TRBD2. With V trimmed by 2 bases and J by 4 bases, 11 bases remained unmatched. The CDR3 is 18 residues long. Looked up from germline, CDR1 is MNHEY and CDR2 is SMNVEV (reference sequence). Here the CDR3 DNA reads TGTGCCAGCAGTTTACTAGCGGGAGTAGGGGTCGGATACAATGAGCAGTTCTTC. Translating it yields CASSLLAGVGVGYNEQFF.

V and J are TRBV28 and TRBJ2-5, with a weak D call TRBD1 (5 bases). The V end was cut by 6 bases, the J end by 5 bases, with 16 bases between. The CDR3 is 14 residues long. Germline V lookup: CDR1 MDHEN, CDR2 SYDVKM. The CDR3 coding sequence is TGTGCCAGCAGGACTCGGACAAGCCAGGAGACCCAGTACTTC. As protein: CASRTRTSQETQYF.

The rearrangement links TRBV20-1 to TRBJ1-5; D gene uncertain. The CDR3 runs 12 residues. Germline CDR1 reads DFQATT; CDR2 reads SNEGSKA (reference sequence). Trimming took off 3 bases at V and 5 bases at J, with 8 bases between the two ends. The CDR3 protein is CSASTEHQPQHF. The CDR3 nucleotides are TGCAGTGCTAGTACAGAGCATCAGCCCCAGCATTTT.

This clonotype was seen at least ten times. This chain uses TRBV2 with TRBJ2-3; 8 bases agree with TRBD1. Germline V gene lookup returns CDR1 SNHLY and CDR2 FYNNEI. This CDR3 is 12 amino acids long. Unmatched junction bases numbered 1, after V lost 10 bases and J lost 1 base. The CDR3 region has the DNA TGTGCCAAGGGACAGGGCACAGATACGCAGTATTTT. It encodes CAKGQGTDTQYF.

This clonotype was recorded at least ten times. The CDR3 region is CASRPLGQSAWDEQYF. The CDR3 nucleotides are TGTGCCAGCAGACCCCTCGGACAGTCCGCATGGGACGAGCAGTACTTC. The chain has TRBV28 and TRBJ2-7, with D possibly TRBD1 on 6 matching bases. Trimming cost V 6 bases and J 5 bases, with 23 bases left between them. Germline-derived CDR1 and CDR2 are MDHEN and SYDVKM. CDR3 length: 16 amino acids.

The rearrangement uses TRBV28 and TRBJ2-7; 8 bases map to TRBD2. CDR1 is MDHEN, CDR2 SYDVKM, per germline. The CDR3 totals 14 residues. V trimming: 9 bases; J trimming: 1 base; junction bases outside the gene matches: 8. CDR3 DNA sequence: TGTGCCAGTCGTGGACTAGCTTTATCCTACGAGCAGTACTTC. Protein: CASRGLALSYEQYF.

This clonotype was detected ten times or more. The V and J genes are TRBV28 and TRBJ2-1; 8 bases match TRBD2. V was clipped by 6 bases and J by 2 bases; unmatched bases: 6. The CDR3 runs to 15 residues. The V gene's germline CDR1 is MDHEN and CDR2 SYDVKM. The CDR3 protein is CASSLSGAPYNEQFF. The CDR3 region has the DNA TGTGCCAGCAGCCTTAGCGGGGCCCCCTACAATGAGCAGTTCTTC.

This chain uses TRBV9 with TRBJ1-2, with D unresolved. V was trimmed by 0 bases and J by 1 base, leaving 7 bases between them. The CDR3 runs 14 residues. Germline CDR1 SGDLS, CDR2 YYNGEE. CDR3 region: CASSVASYNYGYTF. As DNA, the CDR3 is TGTGCCAGCAGCGTAGCAAGCTATAACTATGGCTACACCTTC.

This clonotype appeared many times. V usage is TRBV10-3 and J usage is TRBJ2-3, with 12 bases fitting TRBD2. The J segment lost 6 bases and the V segment lost 0 bases, leaving 1 base of the junction unmatched. CDR3 length equals 15 residues. Germline V CDR1 and CDR2: ENHRY, SYGVKD. The CDR3 DNA follows: TGTGCCATCAGTGAGTCTGGGACTAGCGGGGATACGCAGTATTTT. Translating gives CAISESGTSGDTQYF.

The sample holds one count of this clonotype. This rearrangement joins TRBV4-1 to TRBJ1-5; D perhaps matches TRBD1 (6 bases). V lost 0 bases, J lost 2 bases, and 14 bases lay in between. The CDR3 totals 17 residues. The germline V gene encodes CDR1 MGHRA and CDR2 YSYEKL. This chain's CDR3 is CASSQDRNRDGNQPQHF. The CDR3 bases are TGCGCCAGCAGCCAAGATCGAAACAGGGACGGCAATCAGCCCCAGCATTTT.

This clonotype was counted ten times or more. The chain couples TRBV11-1 to TRBJ2-1, with 8 bases aligning to TRBD2. The germline V gene has CDR1 SGHAT and CDR2 FQDESV (reference sequence). The ends lost 8 bases at V and 8 bases at J; junction bases unmatched: 5. The CDR3 length is 12 residues. CDR3 protein: CASGGAGDEQFF. CDR3 nucleotides: TGTGCCAGCGGTGGAGCGGGAGATGAGCAGTTCTTC.

At least ten counts were recorded for this clonotype. The CDR3 loop is CASRPSWNEQFF. DNA for the CDR3: TGTGCCAGCAGACCCTCGTGGAATGAGCAGTTCTTC. The gene calls are TRBV7-2 and TRBJ2-1; D ambiguous. V lost 6 bases to trimming and J lost 7 bases, with 10 bases between them. The CDR3 totals 12 residues. Germline assignment: CDR1 SGHTA and CDR2 FQGNSA.

The rearrangement links TRBV3-1 to TRBJ2-7, with D possibly being TRBD1 (5 bases). The CDR3 spans 12 residues. Trimming took off 3 bases at V and 5 bases at J, with 8 bases between the two ends. Looked up from germline, CDR1 is LGHDT and CDR2 is YNNKEL (reference sequence). The chain's CDR3 is CASSHAGHEQYF. CDR3 sequence (DNA): TGTGCCAGCAGCCATGCAGGGCACGAGCAGTACTTC.

This clonotype was recorded at least ten times. The chain links TRBV24-1 to TRBJ2-3; 11 positions agree with TRBD2. After removal of 4 bases from V and 6 bases from J, the junction contained 5 bases not matched to a gene. Germline values: CDR1 KGHDR, CDR2 SFDVKD. The CDR3 extends over 15 amino acids. CDR3 protein: CATSDPGLAGDTQYF. The CDR3 bases are TGTGCCACCAGTGACCCCGGACTAGCGGGTGATACGCAGTATTTT.

The table lists this clonotype with many counts. The V call is TRBV20-1, the J call TRBJ2-3, with 8 bases fitting TRBD2. The length of the CDR3 is 17 residues. With 1 base clipped from V and 2 bases from J, the junction kept 11 bases outside the gene matches. Germline CDR1 and CDR2: DFQATT and SNEGSKA (reference sequence). DNA for the CDR3: TGCAGTGCTAGAGGGGTCCAGTTTAGCGGGACCACAGATACGCAGTATTTT. The encoded protein is CSARGVQFSGTTDTQYF.

The chain employs TRBV4-3 and TRBJ1-5; D not certain. Deletions cut 0 bases from V and 6 bases from J, with 6 bases between. The CDR3 totals 13 residues. Germline V gene sequence: CDR1 LGHNA, CDR2 YSLEER. CDR3 DNA: TGCGCCAGCAGCCAAGAAATCAGTCAGCCCCAGCATTTT. Protein: CASSQEISQPQHF.

This clonotype was seen at least ten times. V gene TRBV28 combines with J gene TRBJ2-7, with 7 positions matching TRBD1. The germline CDR1 and CDR2 sequences are MDHEN and SYDVKM. The CDR3 has 13 amino acids. Trimming cost V 7 bases and J 2 bases; bases outside gene matches: 5. The CDR3 is CASKGATTYEQYF. The CDR3, as DNA: TGTGCCAGCAAGGGGGCAACGACCTACGAGCAGTACTTC.

V usage is TRBV28 and J usage is TRBJ1-1, with a tentative D call TRBD1 (5 bases). The CDR3 totals 14 residues. The V end lost 6 bases, the J end lost 3 bases, and 14 bases lay between the germline ends. Germline-derived CDR1 and CDR2 are MDHEN and SYDVKM. As DNA, the CDR3 is TGTGCCAGCAGCCGATTTGGGGCGGACACTGAAGCTTTCTTT. Its protein product is CASSRFGADTEAFF.

This clonotype has at least ten counts. The gene calls are TRBV5-5 and TRBJ2-7; 8 bases are shared with TRBD2. Germline-derived CDR1 and CDR2 are SGHKS and YYEKEE (reference sequence). V lost 5 bases and J lost 6; bases outside the gene matches: 13. The CDR3 runs 15 residues. CDR3 sequence (DNA): TGTGCCAGCAGACATCCGGGACTAGGGTTGAGCGAGCAGTACTTC. Translation: CASRHPGLGLSEQYF.

This clonotype was detected a few times. J is TRBJ2-1 and V is TRBV20-1; 7 nucleotides align to TRBD2. Per germline, CDR1 DFQATT and CDR2 SNEGSKA (reference sequence). V gave up 1 base and J gave up 10 bases; unmatched junction bases: 13. This CDR3 is built from 15 residues. The CDR3 loop is CSARVLGLRESEQFF. The CDR3 DNA reads TGCAGTGCTAGAGTTTTGGGGTTGCGGGAGTCGGAGCAGTTCTTC.

In its sample, this clonotype was seen many times. The V gene is TRBV20-1, the J gene TRBJ2-7; 7 nucleotides align to TRBD1. Trimming took 4 bases from V and 3 from J; bases not matched to a gene: 12. The CDR3 length is 15 residues. Germline V gene lookup returns CDR1 DFQATT and CDR2 SNEGSKA (reference sequence). CDR3: CSATYSPNRGYEQYF. The CDR3 coding sequence is TGCAGTGCTACCTACAGTCCCAACAGGGGCTACGAGCAGTACTTC.

This clonotype was seen at least ten times. The chain employs TRBV6-1 and TRBJ2-2; tentative D call: TRBD2 (5 bases). There are 11 residues in the CDR3. V lost 10 bases and J lost 6, with 9 bases in between. From germline, CDR1 is MNHNS and CDR2 SASEGT. Here the CDR3 DNA reads TGTGCCACCCTCGGGGCCGGGGAGCTGTTTTTT. It translates to CATLGAGELFF.

This clonotype was detected ten times or more. The chain joins TRBV20-1 to TRBJ2-3; TRBD2 matches at 8 bases. There are 14 residues in the CDR3. CDR1 and CDR2 from the germline V gene are DFQATT and SNEGSKA (reference sequence). Trimming at V came to 2 bases and at J to 5 bases, leaving 6 bases not matched to a gene. Here the CDR3 reads CSARPSGSVDTQYF. DNA for the CDR3: TGCAGTGCTAGACCGAGCGGGAGCGTAGATACGCAGTATTTT.

This clonotype was detected only a few times. This chain uses TRBV10-1 with TRBJ2-3, with 14 bases matching TRBD2. The J segment lost 6 bases and the V segment lost 4 bases, leaving 3 bases of the junction unmatched. The CDR3 runs 15 residues. Per germline, CDR1 WNHNN and CDR2 SYGVQD (reference sequence). DNA for the CDR3: TGCGCCAGCAGTGGGACTAGCGGGAGGTTTGATACGCAGTATTTT. Its translation: CASSGTSGRFDTQYF.

At least ten counts were recorded for this clonotype. The chain is built from TRBV7-3 and TRBJ2-5; D ambiguous. Between the trimmed V and J ends, which lost 5 bases and 2 bases, there was a span of 15 bases. The CDR3 loop spans 15 amino acids. Germline values: CDR1 SGHTA, CDR2 FQGTGA. In DNA form, the CDR3 reads TGTGCCAGCAGCGAGAAGGTTGGGGTTCAAGAGACCCAGTACTTC. Its translation is CASSEKVGVQETQYF.